Presented here are 13 T cell receptor beta chains from one specimen sequenced in a study of blood T cell repertoires in COVID-19. TCRdb's table, derived via immunoSEQ multiplex PCR, lists solely in-frame clones and lacks some. The sample lists 250,000 to 350,000 clones, about 90% occurring once. Specimen: peripheral blood. Receptor source: a woman aged 25 to 39 with COVID-19, enrolled during active disease.

The chain is built from TRBV4-1 and TRBJ2-5; 10 bases are shared with TRBD2. The CDR3 extends over 17 amino acids. Trimming at V came to 0 bases and at J to 4 bases, leaving 8 bases not matched to a gene. Looked up from germline, CDR1 is MGHRA and CDR2 is YSYEKL. The CDR3 bases are TGCGCCAGCAGCCAAGATATTAGGCTAGCGGGAGCAGAGACCCAGTACTTC. It codes for CASSQDIRLAGAETQYF.

The chain links TRBV7-8 to TRBJ1-1, with D possibly being TRBD1 (6 bases). CDR1 and CDR2 (germline): SGHVS, FQNEAQ. This CDR3 is 11 amino acids long. V was clipped by 5 bases and J by 11 bases, with 12 bases between them. The CDR3 DNA reads as TGTGCCAGCAGCCAGGGAGGGGGGGCTTTCTTT. Translated: CASSQGGGAFF.

The rearrangement uses TRBV7-9 and TRBJ1-6; 7 bases align to TRBD1. The CDR3 runs to 16 residues. Germline CDR1 and CDR2: SEHNR and FQNEAQ (reference sequence). V shed 11 bases and J 0 bases; nucleotides not matched to a gene: 10. The CDR3, as DNA: TGTGCCCCTCGAGGACAGGAAAGCTCCTATAATTCACCCCTCCACTTT. This codes for CAPRGQESSYNSPLHF.

The rearrangement uses TRBV3-1 (or the pseudogene TRBV3-2) and TRBJ1-4; 9 bases fit TRBD1. The junction had 4 bases not matched to a gene; V was cut back by 2 bases and J by 0 bases. The CDR3 length is 17 residues. The germline CDR1 and CDR2 sequences are LGHDT and YNNKEL (reference sequence). For the CDR3, the DNA is TGTGCCAGCAGCCAACAGACAGGGGGAGCAACTAATGAAAAACTGTTTTTT. Its protein is CASSQQTGGATNEKLFF.

The V call is TRBV28, the J call TRBJ1-3; maybe TRBD1 (5 bases). Trimming stripped 6 bases from V and 0 bases from J, with 15 bases between. Germline CDR1 reads MDHEN; CDR2 reads SYDVKM. This CDR3 is 16 amino acids long. This chain's CDR3 is CASSPGLQSSGNTIYF. The CDR3 nucleotides read TGTGCCAGCAGCCCGGGACTCCAAAGCTCTGGAAACACCATATATTTT.

The V gene is TRBV7-2, the J gene TRBJ2-1, with 9 bases fitting TRBD2. The CDR3 totals 14 residues. J was trimmed by 7 bases and V by 5 bases; bases with no gene match: 6. Germline V gene data show CDR1 as SGHTA and CDR2 as FQGNSA. CDR3 nucleotide sequence: TGTGCCAGCAGCGAACTCGGACTAGCGAATGAGCAGTTCTTC. Protein product: CASSELGLANEQFF. The full variable domain, its missing parts supplied by reference TRBV7-2 and TRBJ2-1, is GAGVSQSPSNKVTEKGKDVELRCDPISGHTALYWYRQSLGQGLEFLIYFQGNSAPDKSGLPSDRFSAERTGGSVSTLTIQRTQQEDSAVYLCASSELGLANEQFFGPGTRLTVL.

This clone was counted between two and nine times. The V and J genes are TRBV3-1 (or the pseudogene TRBV3-2) and TRBJ1-1, with TRBD1 matching 8 bases. With V trimmed by 0 bases and J by 6 bases, 3 bases remained unmatched. In germline, CDR1 is LGHDT, CDR2 YNNKEL (reference sequence). The CDR3 runs 14 residues. The CDR3 spells CASSQDGQGSEAFF. In DNA form, the CDR3 reads TGTGCCAGCAGCCAAGACGGACAGGGTTCTGAAGCTTTCTTT.

This rearrangement joins TRBV5-4 to TRBJ2-3; TRBD2 matches 11 bases. Germline V gives CDR1 SGHNT, CDR2 YYREEE (reference sequence). The ends lost 3 bases at V and 2 bases at J; junction bases unmatched: 5. The CDR3 consists of 16 residues. The CDR3 coding sequence is TGTGCCAGCAGCTCTCTAGCGGGAGGTATCACAGATACGCAGTATTTT. It specifies CASSSLAGGITDTQYF.

This clone was counted once. The V call is TRBV4-2, the J call TRBJ2-2; 7 positions match TRBD2. From germline, CDR1 is LGHNA and CDR2 YNFKEQ. The ends lost 10 bases at V and 0 bases at J; junction bases unmatched: 5. The CDR3 runs 14 residues. The CDR3 sequence: CATLGGANTGELFF. The CDR3 region has the DNA TGTGCCACCCTTGGGGGGGCGAACACCGGGGAGCTGTTTTTT.

The rearrangement joins TRBV2 to TRBJ1-1; 7 bases are shared with TRBD1. Germline lookup yields CDR1 SNHLY and CDR2 FYNNEI. V lost 8 bases, J lost 6 bases, and 12 bases stayed unmatched. The CDR3 spans 14 residues. In nucleotides, the CDR3 is TGTGCCAGCTATCCGAAGACAGGGAATGCTGAAGCTTTCTTT. Translation gives CASYPKTGNAEAFF. The variable domain in full, with the rest retrieved from reference TRBV2 and TRBJ1-1, is EPEVTQTPSHQVTQMGQEVILRCVPISNHLYFYWYRQILGQKVEFLVSFYNNEISEKSEIFDDQFSVERPDGSNFTLKIRSTKLEDSAMYFCASYPKTGNAEAFFGQGTRLTVV.

This chain links TRBV16 with TRBJ1-4, with D hard to call. CDR1 is KGHSY and CDR2 is FQNENV in the germline V gene. The CDR3 is 15 amino acids. The V end was cut by 5 bases, the J end by 0 bases, with 10 bases between. The CDR3 region is CASSFTRSTNEKLFF. The CDR3 coding sequence is TGTGCCAGCAGCTTTACCAGATCAACTAATGAAAAACTGTTTTTT.

This clone was counted once. This rearrangement joins TRBV7-3 to TRBJ1-6; 7 bases fit TRBD1. The length of the CDR3 is 14 residues. Germline lookup yields CDR1 SGHTA and CDR2 FQGTGA. V lost 5 bases, J lost 5 bases, and 3 bases stayed unmatched. The CDR3 here is CASSRGTDNSPLHF. CDR3 DNA sequence: TGTGCCAGCAGCCGGGGGACAGATAATTCACCCCTCCACTTT.

The chain has TRBV28 and TRBJ1-5; 8 positions match TRBD1. Trimming took 3 bases from V and 4 from J; bases not matched to a gene: 8. The germline V gene has CDR1 MDHEN and CDR2 SYDVKM. CDR3 length: 16 amino acids. Written as DNA, the CDR3 is TGTGCCAGCAGTTTGCTCGGGACAGGCGGAAATCAGCCCCAGCATTTT. It specifies CASSLLGTGGNQPQHF.